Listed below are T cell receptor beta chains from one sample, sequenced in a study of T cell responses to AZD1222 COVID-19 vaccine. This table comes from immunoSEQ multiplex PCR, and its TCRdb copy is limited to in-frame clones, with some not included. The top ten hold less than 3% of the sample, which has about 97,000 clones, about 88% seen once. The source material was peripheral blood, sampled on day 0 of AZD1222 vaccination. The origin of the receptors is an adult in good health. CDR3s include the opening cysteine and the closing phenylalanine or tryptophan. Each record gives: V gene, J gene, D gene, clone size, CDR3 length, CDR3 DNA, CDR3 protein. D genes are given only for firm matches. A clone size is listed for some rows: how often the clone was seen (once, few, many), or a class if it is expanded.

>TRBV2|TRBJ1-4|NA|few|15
TGTGCCAGCAGTCACTACAGGCTGTCTAATGAAAAACTGTTTTTT
CASSHYRLSNEKLFF
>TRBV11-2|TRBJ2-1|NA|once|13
TGTGCCAGCAGTGCTACTAGTAATGGTGAGCAGTTCTTC
CASSATSNGEQFF
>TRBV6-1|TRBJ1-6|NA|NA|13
TGTGCCAGCAGTGATTTTGGGAATTCACCCCTCCACTTT
CASSDFGNSPLHF
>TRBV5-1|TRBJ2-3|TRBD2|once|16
TGCGCCAGCAGCCGCGGGGGGACACCTAGCACAGATACGCAGTATTTT
CASSRGGTPSTDTQYF
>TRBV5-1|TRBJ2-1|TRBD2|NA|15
TGCGCCAGCAGCTCCGGGACTAGCTCAGTCAATGAGCAGTTCTTC
CASSSGTSSVNEQFF
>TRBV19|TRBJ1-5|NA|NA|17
TGTGCCAGTAGTAGCGACAGGAGGACATATAGCAATCAGCCCCAGCATTTT
CASSSDRRTYSNQPQHF
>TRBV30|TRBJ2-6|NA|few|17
TGTGCCTGGGAAACGGGACGGCGCCTCTCTGGGGCCAACGTCCTGACTTTC
CAWETGRRLSGANVLTF
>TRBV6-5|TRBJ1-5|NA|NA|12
TGTGCCGGGGGAGAATTCAATCAGCCCCAGCATTTT
CAGGEFNQPQHF
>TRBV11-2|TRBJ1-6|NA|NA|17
TGTGCCAGCAGCTTCCAGGGCCAGTCGTCCTATAATTCACCCCTCCACTTT
CASSFQGQSSYNSPLHF
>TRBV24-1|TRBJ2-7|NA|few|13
TGTGCCACCAGTCAGAGGTCAGGGTGGGAGCAGTACTTC
CATSQRSGWEQYF
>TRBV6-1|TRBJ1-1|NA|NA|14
TGTGCCAGCAGACAGGACATTATCTCCACTGAAGCTTTCTTT
CASRQDIISTEAFF
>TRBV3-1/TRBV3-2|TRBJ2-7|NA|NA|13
TGTGCCAGCAGCCAAGATCACGGCTACGAGCAGTACTTC
CASSQDHGYEQYF
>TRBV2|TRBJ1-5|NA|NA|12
TGTGCCAGCAGTGAAACCATTCAGCCCCAGCATTTT
CASSETIQPQHF
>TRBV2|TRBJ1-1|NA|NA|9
TGTGCCACCTCTAAGGAAGCTTTCTTT
CATSKEAFF
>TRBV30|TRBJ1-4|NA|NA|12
TGTGCCTGGAGCGATCAGACTGAAAAACTGTTTTTT
CAWSDQTEKLFF
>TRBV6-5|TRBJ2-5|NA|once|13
TGTGCCAGCAGTCTCTATAGAGGAGAGACCCAGTACTTC
CASSLYRGETQYF
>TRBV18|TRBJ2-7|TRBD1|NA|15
TGTGCCAGCTCACCTTCAACAGGGGGGACCTACGAGCAGTACTTC
CASSPSTGGTYEQYF
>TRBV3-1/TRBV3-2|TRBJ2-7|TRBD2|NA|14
TGTGCCAGCAGCGAGACTAGCGGAACCTACGAGCAGTACTTC
CASSETSGTYEQYF
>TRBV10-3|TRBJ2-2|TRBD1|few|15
TGTGCCATCAGGCCGGGACAGGGTTGGACCGGGGAGCTGTTTTTT
CAIRPGQGWTGELFF
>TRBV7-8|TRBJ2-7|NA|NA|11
TGTGCCAGCTCGAGCCGCTACGAGCAGTACTTC
CASSSRYEQYF